This T cell receptor (beta chain) was obtained from a study of cytomegalovirus exposure and HLA in healthy donors. This PCR relied on a set of 60 Vbeta primers and 13 Jbeta primers. Repertoires were generated with immunoSEQ multiplex PCR, while TCRdb's copy carries only in-frame clones and drops some. The sample lists about 98,000 clones; around 76% were seen once. This clone was counted between two and nine times. V dropped 6 bases and J dropped 6 bases, with 17 bases sitting between them. This CDR3 has 15 residues. Per the germline V gene, CDR1 is MNHEY and CDR2 is SVGAGI. The rearrangement uses TRBV6-5 and TRBJ2-2, with D perhaps matching TRBD2 (6 bases). The clonotype was recovered from a human donor in good health. The source material was PBMCs. The CDR3 nucleotides read TGTGCCAGCAGGGAGCCGGGACTTCAGGCCGGGGAGCTGTTTTTT. It is translated as CASREPGLQAGELFF.